This TCR beta chain was sequenced during a study of T cells in Graves' hyperthyroidism and ophthalmopathy. The CDR3 runs to 14 residues. From germline, CDR1 is MNHNS and CDR2 SASEGT. V shed 5 bases and J shed 2 bases, with 11 bases lying between them. RNA transcripts gave rise to amplified TCR beta CDR3 regions. First-round RT-PCR of the TCR CDR3 relied on the HTBI primer set. TCRdb re-derived calls from the multiplex PCR reads in MiXCR, one entry per CDR3 protein. The sample comprises about 400,000 distinct CDR3 sequences, roughly an eighth of which are singletons, and roughly 4.8% rests with the top ten. This clonotype came up many times.

The specimen sequenced was blood. The chain employs TRBV6-1 and TRBJ2-3; D gene unclear. The receptor was isolated from a woman aged 18-29 years with Graves' hyperthyroidism. CDR3 DNA: TGTGCCAGCAGTCCTGTTTCGTTCACAGATACGCAGTATTTT. Translation gives CASSPVSFTDTQYF.